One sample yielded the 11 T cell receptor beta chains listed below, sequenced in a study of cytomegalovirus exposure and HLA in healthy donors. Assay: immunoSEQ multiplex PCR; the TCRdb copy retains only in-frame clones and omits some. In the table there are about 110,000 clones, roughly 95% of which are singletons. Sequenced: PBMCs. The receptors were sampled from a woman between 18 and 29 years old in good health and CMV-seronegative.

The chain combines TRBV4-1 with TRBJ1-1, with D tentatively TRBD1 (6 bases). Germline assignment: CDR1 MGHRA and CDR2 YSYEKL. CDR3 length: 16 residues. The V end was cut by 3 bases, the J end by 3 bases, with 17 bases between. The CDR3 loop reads CASSQPKVAGDTEAFF. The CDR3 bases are TGCGCCAGCAGCCAGCCGAAGGTGGCAGGGGACACTGAAGCTTTCTTT.

For the CDR3, the DNA is TGTGCCAGCAGCTTGGCCCGGGACAGGGGAAGATCACCCCTCCACTTT. It translates to CASSLARDRGRSPLHF. The chain couples TRBV5-8 to TRBJ1-6; 10 bases agree with TRBD1. The V gene's germline CDR1 is SGHTS and CDR2 YDEGEE. This CDR3 spans 16 amino acids. V gave up 0 bases and J gave up 10 bases; unmatched junction bases: 7.

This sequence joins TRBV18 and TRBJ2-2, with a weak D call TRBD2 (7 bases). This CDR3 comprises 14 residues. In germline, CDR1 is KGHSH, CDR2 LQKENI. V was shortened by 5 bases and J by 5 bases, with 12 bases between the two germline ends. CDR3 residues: CASSAGARTGELFF. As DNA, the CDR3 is TGTGCCAGCTCAGCGGGGGCTAGGACCGGGGAGCTGTTTTTT.

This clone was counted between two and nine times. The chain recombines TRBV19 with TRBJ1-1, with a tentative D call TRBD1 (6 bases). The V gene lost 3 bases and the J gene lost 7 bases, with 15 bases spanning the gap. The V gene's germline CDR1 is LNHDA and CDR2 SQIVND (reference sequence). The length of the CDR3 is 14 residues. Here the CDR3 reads CASSITGGVGEAFF. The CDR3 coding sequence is TGTGCCAGTAGTATTACGGGGGGCGTTGGTGAAGCTTTCTTT.

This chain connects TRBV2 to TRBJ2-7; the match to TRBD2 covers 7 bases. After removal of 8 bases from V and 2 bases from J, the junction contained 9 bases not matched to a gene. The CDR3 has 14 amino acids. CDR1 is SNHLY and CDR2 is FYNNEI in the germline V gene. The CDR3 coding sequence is TGTGCCAGCCTTGCTAGGCGGGGGACCTACGAGCAGTACTTC. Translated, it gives CASLARRGTYEQYF.

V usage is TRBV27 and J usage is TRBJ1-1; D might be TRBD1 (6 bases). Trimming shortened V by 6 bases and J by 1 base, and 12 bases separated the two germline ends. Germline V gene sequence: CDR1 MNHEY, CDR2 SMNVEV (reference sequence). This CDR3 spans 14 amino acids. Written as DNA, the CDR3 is TGTGCCAGCAGATTTCAACAGGGGAACACTGAAGCTTTCTTT. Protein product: CASRFQQGNTEAFF.

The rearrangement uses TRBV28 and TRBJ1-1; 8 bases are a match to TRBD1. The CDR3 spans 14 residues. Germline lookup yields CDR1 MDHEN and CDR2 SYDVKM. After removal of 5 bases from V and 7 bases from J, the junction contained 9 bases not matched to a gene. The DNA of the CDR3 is TGTGCCAGCAGTCCCGAGACAGGGGCCAATGAAGCTTTCTTT. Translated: CASSPETGANEAFF.

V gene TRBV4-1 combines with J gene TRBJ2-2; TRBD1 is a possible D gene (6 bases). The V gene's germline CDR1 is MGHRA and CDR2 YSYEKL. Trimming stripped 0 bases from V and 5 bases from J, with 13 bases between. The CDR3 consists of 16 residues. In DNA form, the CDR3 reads TGCGCCAGCAGCCAAGAAATGCAGGGGCGGACCGGGGAGCTGTTTTTT. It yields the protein CASSQEMQGRTGELFF.

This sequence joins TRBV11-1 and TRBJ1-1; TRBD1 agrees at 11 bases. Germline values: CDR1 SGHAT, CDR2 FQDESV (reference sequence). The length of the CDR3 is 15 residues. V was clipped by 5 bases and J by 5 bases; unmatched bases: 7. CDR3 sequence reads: CASSINRDRGTEAFF. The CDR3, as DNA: TGTGCCAGCAGCATTAACCGGGACAGGGGGACTGAAGCTTTCTTT.

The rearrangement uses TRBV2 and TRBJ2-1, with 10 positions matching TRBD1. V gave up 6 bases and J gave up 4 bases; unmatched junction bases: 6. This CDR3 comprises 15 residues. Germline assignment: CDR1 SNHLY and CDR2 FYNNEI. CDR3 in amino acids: CASSTDRGQYNEQFF. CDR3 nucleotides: TGTGCCAGCAGCACCGACAGGGGGCAATACAATGAGCAGTTCTTC.

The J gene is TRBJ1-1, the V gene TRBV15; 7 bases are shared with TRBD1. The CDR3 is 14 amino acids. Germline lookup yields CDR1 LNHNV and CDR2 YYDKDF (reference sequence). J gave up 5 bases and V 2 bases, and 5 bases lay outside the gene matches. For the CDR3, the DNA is TGTGCCACCAGCAGACGACAGGGTGGGACTGAAGCTTTCTTT. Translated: CATSRRQGGTEAFF. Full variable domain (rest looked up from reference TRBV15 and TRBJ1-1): DAMVIQNPRYQVTQFGKPVTLSCSQTLNHNVMYWYQQKSSQAPKLLFHYYDKDFNNEADTPDNFQSRRPNTSFCFLDIRSPGLGDTAMYLCATSRRQGGTEAFFGQGTRLTVV.